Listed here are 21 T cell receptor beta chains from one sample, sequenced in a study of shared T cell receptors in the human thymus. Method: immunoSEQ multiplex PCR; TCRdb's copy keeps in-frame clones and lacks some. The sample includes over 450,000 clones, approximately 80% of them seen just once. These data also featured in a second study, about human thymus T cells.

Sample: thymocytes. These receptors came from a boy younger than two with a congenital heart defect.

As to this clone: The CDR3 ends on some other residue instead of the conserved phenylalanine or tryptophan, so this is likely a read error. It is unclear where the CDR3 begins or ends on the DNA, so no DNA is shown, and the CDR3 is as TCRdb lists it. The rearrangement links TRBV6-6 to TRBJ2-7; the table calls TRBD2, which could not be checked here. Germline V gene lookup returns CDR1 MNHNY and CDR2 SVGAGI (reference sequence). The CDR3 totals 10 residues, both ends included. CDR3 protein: CASSLRRYQS.

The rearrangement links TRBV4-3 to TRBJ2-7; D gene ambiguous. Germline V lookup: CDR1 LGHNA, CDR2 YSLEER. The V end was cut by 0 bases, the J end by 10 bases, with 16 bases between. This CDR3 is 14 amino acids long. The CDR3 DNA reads TGCGCCAGCAGCCAAGAAACCATTTCCGGTGCCCAGTACTTC. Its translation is CASSQETISGAQYF.

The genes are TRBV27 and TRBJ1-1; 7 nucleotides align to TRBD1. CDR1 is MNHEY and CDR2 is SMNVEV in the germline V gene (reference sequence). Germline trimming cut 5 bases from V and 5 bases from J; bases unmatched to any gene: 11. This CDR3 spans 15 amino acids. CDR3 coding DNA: TGTGCCAGCAGTACGACGACAGGGTTATTGACTGAAGCTTTCTTT. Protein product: CASSTTTGLLTEAFF.

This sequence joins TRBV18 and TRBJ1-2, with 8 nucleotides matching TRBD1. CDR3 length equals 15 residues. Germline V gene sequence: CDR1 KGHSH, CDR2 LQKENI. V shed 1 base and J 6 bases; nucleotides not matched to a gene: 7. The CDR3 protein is CASSPLGTGGHGYTF. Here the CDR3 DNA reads TGTGCCAGCTCACCACTGGGAACAGGGGGACATGGCTACACCTTC.

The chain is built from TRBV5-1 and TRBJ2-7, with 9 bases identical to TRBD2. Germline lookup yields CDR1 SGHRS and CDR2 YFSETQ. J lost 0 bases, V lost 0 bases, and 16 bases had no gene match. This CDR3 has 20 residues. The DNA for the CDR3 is TGCGCCAGCAGCTTGGGGAGAGAGCGGGAGGACGGGAGGAGCTCCTACGAGCAGTACTTC. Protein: CASSLGREREDGRSSYEQYF.

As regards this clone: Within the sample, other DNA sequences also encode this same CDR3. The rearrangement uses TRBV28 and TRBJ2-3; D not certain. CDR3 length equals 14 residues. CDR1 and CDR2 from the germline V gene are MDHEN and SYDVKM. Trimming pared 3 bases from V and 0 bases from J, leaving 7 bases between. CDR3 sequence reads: CASSFPSSTDTQYF. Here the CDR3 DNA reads TGTGCCAGCAGTTTCCCCTCCAGCACAGATACGCAGTATTTT.

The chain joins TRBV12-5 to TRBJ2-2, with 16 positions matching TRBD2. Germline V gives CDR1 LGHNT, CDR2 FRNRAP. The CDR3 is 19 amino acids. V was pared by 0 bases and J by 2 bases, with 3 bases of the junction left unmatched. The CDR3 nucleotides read TGTGCTAGTGGTTTGGTAGGGACTAGCGGGAGGGAAAACACCGGGGAGCTGTTTTTT. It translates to CASGLVGTSGRENTGELFF.

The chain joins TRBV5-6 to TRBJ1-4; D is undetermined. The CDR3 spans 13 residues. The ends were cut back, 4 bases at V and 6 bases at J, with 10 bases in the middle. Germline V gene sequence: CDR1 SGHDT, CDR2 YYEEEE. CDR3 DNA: TGTGCCAGCAGCCGCCGGCGGGATGAAAAACTGTTTTTT. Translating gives CASSRRRDEKLFF.

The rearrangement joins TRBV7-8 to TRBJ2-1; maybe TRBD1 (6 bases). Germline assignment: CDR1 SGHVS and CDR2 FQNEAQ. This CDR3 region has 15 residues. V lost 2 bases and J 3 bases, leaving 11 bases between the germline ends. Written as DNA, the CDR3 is TGTGCCAGCAGCTTATGGCAGGGACACTACAATGAGCAGTTCTTC. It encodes CASSLWQGHYNEQFF.

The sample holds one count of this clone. The CDR3, as DNA: TGTGCCAGCAACAGGGTCCCCACCGGGGAGCTGTTTTTT. It codes for CASNRVPTGELFF. The rearrangement links TRBV28 to TRBJ2-2; perhaps TRBD1 as D (6 bases). The CDR3 is made up of 13 amino acids. V was cut by 7 bases and J by 4 bases, with 10 bases left in between. Germline V gene sequence: CDR1 MDHEN, CDR2 SYDVKM. Full variable domain (missing parts from reference TRBV28 and TRBJ2-2): DVKVTQSSRYLVKRTGEKVFLECVQDMDHENMFWYRQDPGLGLRLIYFSYDVKMKEKGDIPEGYSVSREKKERFSLILESASTNQTSMYLCASNRVPTGELFFGEGSRLTVL.

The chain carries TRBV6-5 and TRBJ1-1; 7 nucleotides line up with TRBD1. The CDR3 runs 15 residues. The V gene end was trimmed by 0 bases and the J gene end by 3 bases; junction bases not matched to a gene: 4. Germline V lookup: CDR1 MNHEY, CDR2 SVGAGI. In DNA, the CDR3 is TGTGCCAGCAGTTACTCTTCCGGGACAGACACTGAAGCTTTCTTT. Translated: CASSYSSGTDTEAFF.

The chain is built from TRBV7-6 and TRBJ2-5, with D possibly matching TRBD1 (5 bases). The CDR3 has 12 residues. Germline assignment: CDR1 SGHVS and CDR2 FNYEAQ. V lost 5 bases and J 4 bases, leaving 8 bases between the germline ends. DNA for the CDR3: TGTGCCAGCAGCCCCCAGGGAGAGACCCAGTACTTC. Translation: CASSPQGETQYF. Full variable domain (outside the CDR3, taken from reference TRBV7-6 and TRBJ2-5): GAGVSQSPRYKVTKRGQDVALRCDPISGHVSLYWYRQALGQGPEFLTYFNYEAQQDKSGLPNDRFSAERPEGSISTLTIQRTEQRDSAMYRCASSPQGETQYFGPGTRLLVL.

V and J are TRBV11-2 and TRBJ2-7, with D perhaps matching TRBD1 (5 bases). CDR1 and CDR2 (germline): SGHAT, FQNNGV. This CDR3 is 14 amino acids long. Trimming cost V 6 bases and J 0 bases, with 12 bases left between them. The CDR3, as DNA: TGTGCCAGCAGAGAAGGCCAGGGCTCCTACGAGCAGTACTTC. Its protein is CASREGQGSYEQYF.

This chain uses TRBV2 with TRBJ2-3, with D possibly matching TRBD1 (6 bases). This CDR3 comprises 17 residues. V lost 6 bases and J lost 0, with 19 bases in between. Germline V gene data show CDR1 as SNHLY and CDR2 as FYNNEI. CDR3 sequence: CASRKNRDNCSTDTQYF. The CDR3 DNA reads TGTGCCAGCAGAAAAAACCGGGACAATTGTAGCACAGATACGCAGTATTTT.

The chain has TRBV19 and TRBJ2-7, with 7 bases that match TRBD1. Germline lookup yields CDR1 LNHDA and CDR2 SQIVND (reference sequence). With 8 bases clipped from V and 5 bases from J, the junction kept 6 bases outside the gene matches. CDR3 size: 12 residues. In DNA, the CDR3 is TGTGCCAGTTCAAAGGGGGCCCACGAGCAGTACTTC. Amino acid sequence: CASSKGAHEQYF. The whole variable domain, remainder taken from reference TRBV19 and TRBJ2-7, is DGGITQSPKYLFRKEGQNVTLSCEQNLNHDAMYWYRQDPGQGLRLIYYSQIVNDFQKGDIAEGYSVSREKKESFPLTVTSAQKNPTAFYLCASSKGAHEQYFGPGTRLTVT.

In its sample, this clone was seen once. The CDR3 DNA follows: TGCAGCGTTGAAGGGAGGGCAAACAATGAGCAGTTCTTC. Residues: CSVEGRANNEQFF. The chain joins TRBV29-1 to TRBJ2-1, with D tentatively TRBD2 (6 bases). Germline V gene sequence: CDR1 SQVTM, CDR2 ANQGSEA. The CDR3 has 13 residues. With 1 base removed from V and 5 bases from J, the gap between germline ends came to 9 bases.

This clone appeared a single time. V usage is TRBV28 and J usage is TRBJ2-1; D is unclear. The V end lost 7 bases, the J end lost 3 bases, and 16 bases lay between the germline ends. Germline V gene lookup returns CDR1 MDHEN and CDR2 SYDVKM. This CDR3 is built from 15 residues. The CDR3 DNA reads TGTGCCAGCACCCCAACCCCAGGCAGCTACAATGAGCAGTTCTTC. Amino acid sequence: CASTPTPGSYNEQFF. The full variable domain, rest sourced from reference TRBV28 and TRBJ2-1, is DVKVTQSSRYLVKRTGEKVFLECVQDMDHENMFWYRQDPGLGLRLIYFSYDVKMKEKGDIPEGYSVSREKKERFSLILESASTNQTSMYLCASTPTPGSYNEQFFGPGTRLTVL.

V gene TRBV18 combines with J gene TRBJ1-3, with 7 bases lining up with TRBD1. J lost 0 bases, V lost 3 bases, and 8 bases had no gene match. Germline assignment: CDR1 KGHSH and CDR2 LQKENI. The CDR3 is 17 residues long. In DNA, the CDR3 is TGTGCCAGCTCACCGACAGGGTGCGAAGACTCTGGAAACACCATATATTTT. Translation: CASSPTGCEDSGNTIYF.

In DNA form, the CDR3 reads TGTGCCAGCAGCCATATCGCGGGACAGGGGTACGAGCAGTACTTC. This encodes CASSHIAGQGYEQYF. The rearrangement uses TRBV27 and TRBJ2-7; 10 bases line up with TRBD1. Germline V CDR1 and CDR2: MNHEY, SMNVEV (reference sequence). The CDR3 has 15 amino acids. V trimming: 6 bases; J trimming: 4 bases; junction bases outside the gene matches: 9.

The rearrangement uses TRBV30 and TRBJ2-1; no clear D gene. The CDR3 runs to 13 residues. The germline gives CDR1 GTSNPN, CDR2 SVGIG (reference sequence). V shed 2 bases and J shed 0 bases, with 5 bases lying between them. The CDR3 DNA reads TGTGCCTGGAGTTCTACCTCCTACAATGAGCAGTTCTTC. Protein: CAWSSTSYNEQFF.

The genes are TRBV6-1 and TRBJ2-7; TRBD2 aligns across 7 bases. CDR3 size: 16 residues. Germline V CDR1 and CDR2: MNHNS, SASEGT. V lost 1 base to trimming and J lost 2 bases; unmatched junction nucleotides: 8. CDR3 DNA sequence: TGTGCCAGCAGTGAAGAGGTGCGGGGGTGGACCTACGAGCAGTACTTC. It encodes CASSEEVRGWTYEQYF.